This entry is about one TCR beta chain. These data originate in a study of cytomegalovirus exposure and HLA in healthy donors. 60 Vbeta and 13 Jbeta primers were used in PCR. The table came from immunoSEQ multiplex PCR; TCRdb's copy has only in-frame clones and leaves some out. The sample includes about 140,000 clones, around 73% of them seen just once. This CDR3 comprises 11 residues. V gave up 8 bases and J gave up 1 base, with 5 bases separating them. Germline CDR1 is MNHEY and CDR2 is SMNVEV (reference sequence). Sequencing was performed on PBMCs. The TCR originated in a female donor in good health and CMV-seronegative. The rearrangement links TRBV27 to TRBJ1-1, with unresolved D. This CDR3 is CASGANTEAFF. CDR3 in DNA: TGTGCCAGCGGAGCGAACACTGAAGCTTTCTTT.